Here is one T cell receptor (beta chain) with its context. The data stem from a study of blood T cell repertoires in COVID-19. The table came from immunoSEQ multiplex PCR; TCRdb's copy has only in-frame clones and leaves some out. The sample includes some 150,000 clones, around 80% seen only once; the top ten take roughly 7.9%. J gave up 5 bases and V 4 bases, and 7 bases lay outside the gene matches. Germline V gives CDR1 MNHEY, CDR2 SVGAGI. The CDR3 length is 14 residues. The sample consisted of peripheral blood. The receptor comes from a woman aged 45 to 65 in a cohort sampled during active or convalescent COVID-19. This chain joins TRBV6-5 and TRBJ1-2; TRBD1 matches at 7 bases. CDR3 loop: CASSLLTGEYGYTF. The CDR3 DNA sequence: TGTGCCAGCAGTTTATTAACAGGGGAATATGGCTACACCTTC.